This passage covers 32 T cell receptor beta chains from one sample sequenced in a study of tumor-infiltrating lymphocytes in primary liver carcinoma. Synthesis of TCR beta cDNA was carried out from 500 ng total RNA with a constant-region primer. Slightly modified ARM-PCR served as the procedure for the TCR beta libraries. These libraries came from three rounds of nested multiplex PCR. For around 11 cycles apiece, the opening two PCR rounds ran with TRBV1-TRBV30 forward primers and a C-beta reverse primer. TCRdb redid the calling of the multiplex PCR reads with MiXCR, one entry per CDR3 protein. The data hold about 330,000 distinct CDR3 sequences, with about 61% observed a single time. The source of the blood RNA was unsorted whole blood, and germline DNA was extracted as well. Sequences were obtained from peripheral blood. Source of these receptors: a man in his forties with primary liver carcinoma and hepatitis B virus infection.

The DNA of the CDR3 is TGTGCCAGCAGCTTGGCCATCATTAGCGGGAGCCGATATACGCAGTATTTT. Protein: CASSLAIISGSRYTQYF. V is TRBV11-2 and J is TRBJ2-3; the match to TRBD2 covers 9 bases. Germline loops: CDR1 SGHAT, CDR2 FQNNGV. Trimming at V came to 3 bases and at J to 7 bases, leaving 14 bases not matched to a gene. The CDR3 spans 17 residues.

In the case of this clonotype: A much more abundant neighbour one base away suggests this may be a read error. This rearrangement joins TRBV29-1 to TRBJ1-1; 7 nucleotides agree with TRBD1. CDR3 length: 11 amino acids. Germline loops: CDR1 SQVTM, CDR2 ANQGSEA. CDR3 region: CSVQTGPEASF. The CDR3 nucleotides read TGCAGCGTTCAGACAGGGCCTGAAGCTTCCTTT.

CDR3 coding DNA: TGTGCCAGCAGTTACGTCGGACAATCTGGAAACACCATATATTTT. Encoded protein: CASSYVGQSGNTIYF. The V call is TRBV6-6, the J call TRBJ1-3; D is perhaps TRBD1 (5 bases). Germline CDR1 reads MNHNY; CDR2 reads SVGAGI (reference sequence). V lost 2 bases, J lost 1 base, and 9 bases lay in between. This CDR3 is 15 amino acids long.

The rearrangement uses TRBV2 and TRBJ1-2; weak D call: TRBD1 (5 bases). Trimming pared 3 bases from V and 6 bases from J, leaving 11 bases between. Germline V gene sequence: CDR1 SNHLY, CDR2 FYNNEI. The length of the CDR3 is 13 residues. CDR3 nucleotides: TGTGCCAGCAGTGAGGGGGGGAGAAATGGCTACACCTTC. Translation gives CASSEGGRNGYTF. The complete variable domain, with remaining parts taken from reference TRBV2 and TRBJ1-2, reads EPEVTQTPSHQVTQMGQEVILRCVPISNHLYFYWYRQILGQKVEFLVSFYNNEISEKSEIFDDQFSVERPDGSNFTLKIRSTKLEDSAMYFCASSEGGRNGYTFGSGTRLTVV.

Notes on this clonotype: Sequence at one end of the junction differs from germline and may be a read error. This rearrangement joins TRBV6-2 or TRBV6-3 to TRBJ2-1; 8 nucleotides line up with TRBD1. Germline CDR1 and CDR2: MNHEY and SVGEGT. The CDR3 has 13 residues. CDR3 bases: TGTGCCAGCAGCAGGGGGCGCTACAATGAGCAGATCTTC. Translating gives CASSRGRYNEQIF.

This clonotype is a singleton in its sample. Sequence at one end of the junction differs from germline and may be a read error. The chain combines TRBV12-3 or TRBV12-4 with TRBJ1-4; D not certain. This CDR3 spans 11 amino acids. The CDR3 region has the DNA TGTGCCAGCACTGGATATGAAAAACTGTCTTTT. Translation gives CASTGYEKLSF.

This clonotype was seen a handful of times. J is TRBJ2-3 and V is TRBV20-1, with 7 bases aligning to TRBD2. There are 14 residues in the CDR3. V dropped 3 bases and J dropped 3; count of bases not matched to a gene: 6. Per germline, CDR1 DFQATT and CDR2 SNEGSKA (reference sequence). The chain's CDR3 is CSASRPGGTDTQYF. The CDR3 nucleotides are TGCAGTGCTAGCCGGCCGGGGGGAACAGATACGCAGTATTTT.

Comment on this clonotype: This may be a read error, as it is one base from a much larger clone. This sequence joins TRBV10-2 and TRBJ1-1; TRBD1 might be the D (6 bases). From germline, CDR1 is WSHSY and CDR2 SAAADI. The CDR3 consists of 14 residues. CDR3 nucleotides: TGCGCCTCAAGGGACGGGGGGGCCAACACTGAAGCTATCTTT. Protein product: CASRDGGANTEAIF.

Details on this clonotype: A much larger clone differs by one base, so this may be a read error. CDR3 amino acids: CASSLVPLPDTGELFF. In DNA, the CDR3 is TGTGCCAGCAGCTTGGTGCCGCTTCCTGACACCGGGGAGCTGTTTTTT. The chain uses TRBV5-6 and TRBJ2-2; the D is unclear. V was cut by 0 bases and J by 3 bases, with 12 bases left in between. There are 16 residues in the CDR3. The germline CDR1 and CDR2 sequences are SGHDT and YYEEEE.

This clonotype came up many times. The CDR3 loop reads CASSPTGGHGELFF. CDR3 in DNA: TGTGCCAGCAGCCCTACAGGGGGCCACGGGGAGCTGTTTTTT. The chain employs TRBV5-4 and TRBJ2-2, with 9 bases lining up with TRBD1. The length of the CDR3 is 14 residues. V was pared by 4 bases and J by 7 bases, with 5 bases of the junction left unmatched. Germline V gene lookup returns CDR1 SGHNT and CDR2 YYREEE (reference sequence).

Points on this clonotype: A much larger clone lies a single base off, so this may be a read error. No conserved phenylalanine or tryptophan is present at the end of the CDR3, so a read error is the likely explanation. The chain uses TRBV5-5 and TRBJ2-3; weak D call: TRBD1 (5 bases). V dropped 0 bases and J dropped 4 bases, with 15 bases sitting between them. Per germline, CDR1 SGHKS and CDR2 YYEKEE (reference sequence). This CDR3 is built from 16 residues. CDR3 residues: CASSLAILPGPDTQYL. CDR3 bases: TGTGCCAGCAGCTTGGCGATCCTCCCAGGGCCAGATACGCAGTATCTT.

Concerning this clonotype itself: A read error is possible here, since a much larger clone lies one base away. This sequence joins TRBV6-2 or TRBV6-3 and TRBJ2-7, with no clear D. CDR3 length: 13 amino acids. The germline gives CDR1 MNHEY, CDR2 SVGEGT. CDR3 region: CVSTDWVSYEQYF. CDR3 coding DNA: TGTGTCAGCACCGACTGGGTCTCCTACGAGCAGTACTTC.

The table lists this clonotype with many counts. The V call is TRBV4-1, the J call TRBJ2-5; TRBD2 matches at 7 bases. Germline values: CDR1 MGHRA, CDR2 YSYEKL. This CDR3 comprises 14 residues. J gave up 3 bases and V 2 bases, and 3 bases lay outside the gene matches. The CDR3 nucleotides are TGCGCCAGCAGCCAACTAGCGGAGAAAGAGACCCAGTACTTC. It translates to CASSQLAEKETQYF.

This clonotype occurred many times. The chain carries TRBV4-2 and TRBJ2-7, with D maybe TRBD1 (5 bases). The germline V gene encodes CDR1 LGHNA and CDR2 YNFKEQ. Trimming cost V 4 bases and J 2 bases, with 15 bases left between them. This CDR3 is built from 15 residues. The CDR3 coding sequence is TGTGCCAGCAGCCCTACGCGACAGAGCACCTACGAGCAGTACTTC. Amino acid sequence: CASSPTRQSTYEQYF.

In the case of this clonotype: No conserved phenylalanine or tryptophan is present at the end of the CDR3, so a read error is the likely explanation. The chain uses TRBV6-1 and TRBJ2-7; tentatively, D is TRBD2 (5 bases). The CDR3 runs 15 residues. Germline V gene lookup returns CDR1 MNHNS and CDR2 SASEGT. The V and J ends lost 1 base and 0 bases respectively, with 10 bases between them. The CDR3 DNA reads as TGTGCCAGCAGTGAAGGTTACAGCGGCTCCTACGAGCAGTACCTC. Translation: CASSEGYSGSYEQYL.

This clonotype was seen many times. V is TRBV6-5 and J is TRBJ1-3; D gene uncertain. The length of the CDR3 is 17 residues. Germline loops: CDR1 MNHEY, CDR2 SVGAGI. V lost 9 bases and J 0 bases, leaving 21 bases between the germline ends. CDR3 bases: TGTGCCAGTTCCATCGAACGACCCGTACCCTCTGGAAACACCATATATTTT. Translated, it gives CASSIERPVPSGNTIYF.

This sequence joins TRBV30 and TRBJ2-7; D call uncertain. V shed 0 bases and J shed 6 bases, with 6 bases lying between them. There are 11 residues in the CDR3. From germline, CDR1 is GTSNPN and CDR2 SVGIG (reference sequence). CDR3 DNA: TGTGCCTGGAGTGTGTCTAGCGAGCAGTACTTC. Its translation: CAWSVSSEQYF.

In DNA, the CDR3 is TGCGCCAGCAGTGAGTCACATGATACCTACAATGAGCAGTTCTTC. The encoded protein is CASSESHDTYNEQFF. V is TRBV10-2 and J is TRBJ2-1; D unclear. The V gene lost 0 bases and the J gene lost 2 bases, with 8 bases spanning the gap. This CDR3 spans 15 amino acids. Germline V gene lookup returns CDR1 WSHSY and CDR2 SAAADI.

For this clonotype: Sequence at one end of the junction differs from germline and may be a read error. V is TRBV11-2 and J is TRBJ1-2, with 7 nucleotides matching TRBD1. The CDR3 length is 14 residues. Germline assignment: CDR1 SGHAT and CDR2 FQNNGV. The CDR3: CARSQRTGAYGYTF. As DNA, the CDR3 is TGTGCCAGAAGCCAACGGACAGGTGCCTATGGCTACACGTTC.

The sample holds many counts of this clonotype. This rearrangement joins TRBV6-6 to TRBJ2-3, with TRBD2 matching 9 bases. The CDR3 loop spans 17 amino acids. Germline V gene data show CDR1 as MNHNY and CDR2 as SVGAGI (reference sequence). The V segment lost 2 bases and the J segment 2 bases; nucleotides outside the gene matches: 8. The CDR3 nucleotides are TGTGCCAGCAGTTACACATCCCTAGCGGGGATCACAGATACGCAGTATTTT. It codes for CASSYTSLAGITDTQYF.

This clonotype was seen at least ten times. DNA for the CDR3: TGTGCCAGCAGTTACCAAGACAGGCCATCGGGCACAGATACGCAGTATTTT. It yields the protein CASSYQDRPSGTDTQYF. The chain has TRBV6-5 and TRBJ2-3, with a tentative D call TRBD1 (6 bases). This CDR3 is built from 17 residues. V dropped 2 bases and J dropped 1 base, with 16 bases sitting between them. Germline CDR1 and CDR2: MNHEY and SVGAGI.

The chain recombines TRBV5-1 with TRBJ2-1; 7 nucleotides match TRBD1. Germline V gene sequence: CDR1 SGHRS, CDR2 YFSETQ. V shed 9 bases and J 6 bases; nucleotides not matched to a gene: 15. The CDR3 is made up of 15 amino acids. The CDR3: CANSRGQRDINEQFF. DNA of the CDR3: TGCGCCAACAGTAGGGGACAGCGAGATATCAATGAGCAGTTCTTC.

Comment on this clonotype: A much larger clone is a single base away; this may be a read error. It is likely a read error, because the conserved phenylalanine at the end of the CDR3 is missing. This chain joins TRBV30 and TRBJ1-1; 8 nucleotides match TRBD1. The V gene's germline CDR1 is GTSNPN and CDR2 SVGIG (reference sequence). The CDR3 contains 12 residues. V was pared by 0 bases and J by 10 bases, with 4 bases of the junction left unmatched. DNA for the CDR3: TGTGCCTGGAGTGTACTGGACAGGGCAGCTTTCCTT. Translated, it gives CAWSVLDRAAFL.

Comments on this clonotype: Since no conserved phenylalanine or tryptophan closes the CDR3, a read error is the likely cause. The chain has TRBV11-2 and TRBJ2-1, with a tentative D call TRBD2 (6 bases). CDR3 length: 15 residues. Germline CDR1 SGHAT, CDR2 FQNNGV. V was clipped by 5 bases and J by 7 bases, with 18 bases between them. In DNA form, the CDR3 reads TGTGCCAGCAGCGGAGGGACCTTCAGTGGGAATGAGCAGTTCCTC. It translates to CASSGGTFSGNEQFL.

Details on this clonotype: A much larger clone differs from this one at a single base, so this may be a read error. This CDR3 is missing its conserved last phenylalanine or tryptophan, likely due to a read error. Written as DNA, the CDR3 is TGTGCCAGCAGTTACGGAGGGATAGAGGGAACTGAAGCTTTCGTT. Protein: CASSYGGIEGTEAFV. V and J are TRBV6-2 or TRBV6-3 and TRBJ1-1; unclear D gene. Germline CDR1 and CDR2: MNHEY and SVGEGT. V gave up 2 bases and J gave up 5 bases, with 15 bases separating them. The CDR3 is 15 amino acids.

The chain uses TRBV5-1 and TRBJ2-1, with a tentative D call TRBD2 (5 bases). V was shortened by 1 base and J by 8 bases, with 13 bases between the two germline ends. In germline, CDR1 is SGHRS, CDR2 YFSETQ. The CDR3 is 14 residues long. The CDR3 nucleotides are TGCGCCAGCAGCTTGTCACCCACTAGAGATGAGCAGTTCTTC. This encodes CASSLSPTRDEQFF.

The rearrangement joins TRBV28 to TRBJ2-5; 7 nucleotides agree with TRBD1. The V gene end was trimmed by 5 bases and the J gene end by 5 bases; junction bases not matched to a gene: 8. CDR3 length: 14 amino acids. CDR1 and CDR2 (germline): MDHEN, SYDVKM. The CDR3 spells CASSQRGRKETQYF. The CDR3 region has the DNA TGTGCCAGCAGTCAAAGGGGGCGCAAGGAGACCCAGTACTTC.

Remarks on this clonotype: A read error may explain this, as a much larger clone is one base away. This chain joins TRBV10-2 and TRBJ1-2, with 7 bases matching TRBD1. CDR3 length equals 13 residues. Germline V gene lookup returns CDR1 WSHSY and CDR2 SAAADI. Germline trimming cut 3 bases from V and 7 bases from J; bases unmatched to any gene: 5. The DNA for the CDR3 is TGCGCCAGCAGTGAAACGGGACAGTCTGGCTACACCTTC. Encoded protein: CASSETGQSGYTF.

Comment on this clonotype: An end of the junction does not agree with germline; a read error may underlie this. The rearrangement joins TRBV6-1 to TRBJ1-1, with no clear D. CDR1 and CDR2 from the germline V gene are MNHNS and SASEGT. This CDR3 has 15 residues. CDR3 residues: CASRRAADGNTEVFF. DNA for the CDR3: TGTGCCAGCAGGAGGGCAGCCGATGGGAACACTGAAGTTTTCTTT.

On this clonotype: One end of the junction fails to match germline, which may point to a read error. The CDR3 nucleotides are TGCAGCGCTGAAGCCGCCCCGCGGATCACAGATACGCAGTATTTT. Protein sequence: CSAEAAPRITDTQYF. The genes are TRBV29-1 and TRBJ2-3; D gene uncertain. The CDR3 consists of 15 residues. Germline V gene sequence: CDR1 SQVTM, CDR2 ANQGSEA.

The rearrangement uses TRBV12-3 or TRBV12-4 and TRBJ2-5, with TRBD2 matching over 8 bases. With 5 bases clipped from V and 12 bases from J, the junction kept 8 bases outside the gene matches. CDR3 size: 12 residues. The chain's CDR3 is CASSPGGEAKYF. CDR3 nucleotide sequence: TGTGCCAGCAGTCCCGGGGGGGAGGCCAAGTACTTC.

There are a few counts of this clonotype. The chain uses TRBV6-5 and TRBJ2-1, with TRBD2 identical over 9 bases. CDR1 MNHEY and CDR2 SVGAGI come from the germline V gene. The CDR3 loop spans 15 amino acids. J gave up 7 bases and V 7 bases, and 11 bases lay outside the gene matches. CDR3 bases: TGTGCCAGCAACGTAGCGGGGGCCTCCGGGAATGAGCAGTTCTTC. Translation gives CASNVAGASGNEQFF.